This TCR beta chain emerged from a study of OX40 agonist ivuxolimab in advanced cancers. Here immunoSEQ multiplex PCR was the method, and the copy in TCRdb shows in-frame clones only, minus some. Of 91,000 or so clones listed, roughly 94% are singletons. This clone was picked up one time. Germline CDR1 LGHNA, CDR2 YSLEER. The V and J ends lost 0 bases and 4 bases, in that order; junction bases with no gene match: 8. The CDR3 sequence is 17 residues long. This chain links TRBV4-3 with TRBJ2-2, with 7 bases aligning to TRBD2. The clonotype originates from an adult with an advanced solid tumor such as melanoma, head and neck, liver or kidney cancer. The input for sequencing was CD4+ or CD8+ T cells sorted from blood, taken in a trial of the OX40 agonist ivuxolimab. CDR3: CASSQDRLAVGTGELFF. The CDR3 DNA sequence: TGCGCCAGCAGCCAAGACCGGCTAGCGGTGGGCACCGGGGAGCTGTTTTTT.